The next 3 T cell receptor beta chains were all read from a single sample in a study of cytomegalovirus exposure and HLA in healthy donors. This PCR relied on a set of 60 Vbeta primers and 13 Jbeta primers. Assay: immunoSEQ multiplex PCR; the TCRdb copy retains only in-frame clones and omits some. Among 110,000 to 150,000 clones listed, 9.4% were seen once. The specimen sequenced was PBMCs. Receptors were obtained from a male donor in good health and CMV-seronegative.

This clone was counted between two and nine times. The chain carries TRBV19 and TRBJ1-5, with D uncertain. The CDR3 is 15 amino acids. CDR1 is LNHDA, CDR2 SQIVND, per germline (reference sequence). The V end lost 6 bases, the J end lost 2 bases, and 14 bases lay between the germline ends. DNA of the CDR3: TGTGCCAGTAGCAACCCAGAAATACGCAATCAGCCCCAGCATTTT. This sequence encodes CASSNPEIRNQPQHF.

This sequence joins TRBV10-3 and TRBJ2-3; 7 bases are a match to TRBD2. Germline CDR1 reads ENHRY; CDR2 reads SYGVKD. Losses at the gene ends were 3 bases for V and 7 bases for J; bases not matched to a gene: 16. The CDR3 length is 17 residues. The CDR3 loop is CAISDPSQRDGAYTQYF. The CDR3 DNA sequence: TGTGCCATCAGTGACCCCAGCCAGCGGGACGGGGCATATACGCAGTATTTT.

The V call is TRBV10-1, the J call TRBJ2-5; TRBD1 agrees at 10 bases. V gave up 4 bases and J gave up 5 bases; unmatched junction bases: 7. The CDR3 spans 15 residues. Germline V gives CDR1 WNHNN, CDR2 SYGVQD (reference sequence). CDR3 sequence: CASSGGQGPGETQYF. The CDR3 coding sequence is TGCGCCAGCAGTGGGGGACAGGGGCCCGGGGAGACCCAGTACTTC.